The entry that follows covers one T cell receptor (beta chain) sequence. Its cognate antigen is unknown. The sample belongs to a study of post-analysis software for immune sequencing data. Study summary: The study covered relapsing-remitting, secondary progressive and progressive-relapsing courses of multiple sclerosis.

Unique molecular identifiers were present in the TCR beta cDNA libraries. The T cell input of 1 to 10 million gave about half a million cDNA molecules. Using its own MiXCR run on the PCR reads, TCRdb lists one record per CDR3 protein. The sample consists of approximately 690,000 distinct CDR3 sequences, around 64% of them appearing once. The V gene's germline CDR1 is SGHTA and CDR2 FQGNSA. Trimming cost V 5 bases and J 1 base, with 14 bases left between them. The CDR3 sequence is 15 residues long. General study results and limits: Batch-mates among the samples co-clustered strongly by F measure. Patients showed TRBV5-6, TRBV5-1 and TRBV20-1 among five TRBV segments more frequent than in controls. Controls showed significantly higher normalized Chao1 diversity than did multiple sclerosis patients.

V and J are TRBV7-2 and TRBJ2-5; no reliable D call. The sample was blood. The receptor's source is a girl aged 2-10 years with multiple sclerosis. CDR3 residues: CASSPRPALQETQYF. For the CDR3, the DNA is TGTGCCAGCAGCCCCCGGCCGGCCCTCCAAGAGACCCAGTACTTC.